This TCR beta chain was sequenced in a study of T cell clones after liver transplantation. Study-level information: TCRbeta sequencing after a pre-transplant mixed lymphocyte reaction identified graft-donor-reactive clones, later tracked in post-transplant blood. As an antigen-independent comparator, third-party-reactive TCRbeta sequences came from pre-transplant mixed lymphocyte reactions. Three of eight recipients were HCV-positive; others had non-autoimmune, non-viral indications.

TCRdb's table, derived via immunoSEQ multiplex PCR, lists solely in-frame clones and lacks some. The profile shows about 80,000 clones, about 82% of them singletons. Germline loops: CDR1 SNHLY, CDR2 FYNNEI. This CDR3 is 13 amino acids long. V lost 1 base, J lost 7 bases, and 10 bases lay in between. Findings and caveats of the study: Small, mixed patient groups and varying post-transplant times limit these conclusions.

Worth noting for this clone: Its target is not known.

This TCR came from a human patient who received a liver transplant. The T cells may come from the graft donor. J is TRBJ1-2 and V is TRBV2; no firm D call. The specimen comprised CD4+ T cells from blood, sampled 45 to 47 months after liver transplant. The CDR3 coding sequence is TGTGCCAGCAGTGAAGGAAAGTTAGGTGGCTACACCTTC. Its translation is CASSEGKLGGYTF.